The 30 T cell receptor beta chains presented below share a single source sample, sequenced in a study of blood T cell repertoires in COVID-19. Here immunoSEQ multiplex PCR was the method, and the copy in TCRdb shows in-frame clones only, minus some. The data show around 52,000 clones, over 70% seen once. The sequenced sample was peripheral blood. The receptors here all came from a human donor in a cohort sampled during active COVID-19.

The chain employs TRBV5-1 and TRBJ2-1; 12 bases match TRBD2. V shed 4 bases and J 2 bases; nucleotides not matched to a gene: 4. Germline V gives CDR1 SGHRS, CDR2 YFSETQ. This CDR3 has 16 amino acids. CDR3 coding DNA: TGCGCCAGCAGCCCGGCTAGCGGGGGGGCCTACAATGAGCAGTTCTTC. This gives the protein CASSPASGGAYNEQFF.

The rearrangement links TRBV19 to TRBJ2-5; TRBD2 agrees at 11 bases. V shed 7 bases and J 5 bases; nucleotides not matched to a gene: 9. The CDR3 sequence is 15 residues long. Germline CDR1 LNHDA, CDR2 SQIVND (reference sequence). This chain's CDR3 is CASKTSGASGETQYF. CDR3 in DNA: TGTGCCAGTAAGACTAGCGGGGCCTCGGGGGAGACCCAGTACTTC.

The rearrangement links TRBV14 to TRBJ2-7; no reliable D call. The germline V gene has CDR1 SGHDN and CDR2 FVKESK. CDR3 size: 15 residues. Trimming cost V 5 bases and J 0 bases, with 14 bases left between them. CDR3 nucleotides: TGTGCCAGCAGCTCCCCGACGGGTAACTCCTACGAGCAGTACTTC. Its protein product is CASSSPTGNSYEQYF. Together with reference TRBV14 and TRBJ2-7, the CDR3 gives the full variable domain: EAGVTQFPSHSVIEKGQTVTLRCDPISGHDNLYWYRRVMGKEIKFLLHFVKESKQDESGMPNNRFLAERTGGTYSTLKVQPAELEDSGVYFCASSSPTGNSYEQYFGPGTRLTVT.

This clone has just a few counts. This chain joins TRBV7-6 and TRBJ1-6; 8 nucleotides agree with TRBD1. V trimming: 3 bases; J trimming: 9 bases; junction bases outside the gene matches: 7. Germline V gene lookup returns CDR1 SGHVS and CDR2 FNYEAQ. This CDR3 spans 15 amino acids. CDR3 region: CASSFGQGGGSPLHF. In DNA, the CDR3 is TGTGCCAGCAGCTTTGGACAGGGCGGCGGTTCACCCCTCCACTTT. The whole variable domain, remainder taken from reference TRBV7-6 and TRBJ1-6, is GAGVSQSPRYKVTKRGQDVALRCDPISGHVSLYWYRQALGQGPEFLTYFNYEAQQDKSGLPNDRFSAERPEGSISTLTIQRTEQRDSAMYRCASSFGQGGGSPLHFGNGTRLTVT.

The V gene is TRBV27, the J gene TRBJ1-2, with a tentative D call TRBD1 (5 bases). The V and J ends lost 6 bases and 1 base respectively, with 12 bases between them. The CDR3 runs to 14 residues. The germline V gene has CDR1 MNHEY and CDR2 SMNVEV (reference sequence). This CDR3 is CASSRVGRNYGYTF. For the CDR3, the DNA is TGTGCCAGCAGCAGGGTGGGGCGTAACTATGGCTACACCTTC.

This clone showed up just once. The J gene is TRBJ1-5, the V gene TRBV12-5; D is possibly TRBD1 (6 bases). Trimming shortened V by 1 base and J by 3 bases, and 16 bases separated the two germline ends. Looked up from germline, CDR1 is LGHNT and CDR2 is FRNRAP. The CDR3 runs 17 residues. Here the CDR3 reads CASGLADTDRLNQPQHF. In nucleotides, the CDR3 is TGTGCTAGTGGTTTGGCAGATACGGACAGACTCAATCAGCCCCAGCATTTT.

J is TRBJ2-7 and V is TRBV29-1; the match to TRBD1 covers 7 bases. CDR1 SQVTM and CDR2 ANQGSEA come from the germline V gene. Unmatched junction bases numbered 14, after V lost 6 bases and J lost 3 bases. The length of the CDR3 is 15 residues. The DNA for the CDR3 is TGCAGCGTCCTGCAGCTGACAGGGCGGCACTACGAGCAGTACTTC. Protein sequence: CSVLQLTGRHYEQYF.

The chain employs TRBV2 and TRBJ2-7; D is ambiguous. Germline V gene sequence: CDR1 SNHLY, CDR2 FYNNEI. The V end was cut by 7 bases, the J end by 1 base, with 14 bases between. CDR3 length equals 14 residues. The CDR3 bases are TGTGCCAGCACGGATTGGGCCACATCCTACGAGCAGTACTTC. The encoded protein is CASTDWATSYEQYF.

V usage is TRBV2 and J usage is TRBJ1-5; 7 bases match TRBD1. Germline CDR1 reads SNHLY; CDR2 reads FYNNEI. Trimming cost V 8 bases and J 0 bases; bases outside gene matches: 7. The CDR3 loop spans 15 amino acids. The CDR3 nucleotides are TGTGCCAGCGCGCAGGGGGTCTATAGCAATCAGCCCCAGCATTTT. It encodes CASAQGVYSNQPQHF.

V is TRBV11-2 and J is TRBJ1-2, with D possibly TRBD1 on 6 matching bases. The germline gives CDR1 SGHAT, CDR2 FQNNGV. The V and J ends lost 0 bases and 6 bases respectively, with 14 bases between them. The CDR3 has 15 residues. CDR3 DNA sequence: TGTGCCAGCAGCTTAGATCTTGGGGGCGTAAATGGCTACACCTTC. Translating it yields CASSLDLGGVNGYTF.

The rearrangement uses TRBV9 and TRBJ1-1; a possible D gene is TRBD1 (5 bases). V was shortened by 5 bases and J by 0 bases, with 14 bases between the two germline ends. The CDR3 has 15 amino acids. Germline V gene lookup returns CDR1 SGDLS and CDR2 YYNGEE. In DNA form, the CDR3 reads TGTGCCAGCAGTGTTCAGGGACTAATGAACACTGAAGCTTTCTTT. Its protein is CASSVQGLMNTEAFF.

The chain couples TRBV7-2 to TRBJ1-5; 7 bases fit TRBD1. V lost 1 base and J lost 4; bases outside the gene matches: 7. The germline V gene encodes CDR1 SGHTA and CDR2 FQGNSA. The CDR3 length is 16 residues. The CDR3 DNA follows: TGTGCCAGCAGCTTAGGTCCGGACAGGAGAAATCAGCCCCAGCATTTT. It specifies CASSLGPDRRNQPQHF.

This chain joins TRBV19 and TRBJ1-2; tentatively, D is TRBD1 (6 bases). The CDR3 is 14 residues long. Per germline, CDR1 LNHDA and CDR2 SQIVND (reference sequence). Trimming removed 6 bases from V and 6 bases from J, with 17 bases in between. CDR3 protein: CASSWGGYENGYTF. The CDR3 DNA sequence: TGTGCCAGTAGCTGGGGGGGCTACGAGAATGGCTACACCTTC.

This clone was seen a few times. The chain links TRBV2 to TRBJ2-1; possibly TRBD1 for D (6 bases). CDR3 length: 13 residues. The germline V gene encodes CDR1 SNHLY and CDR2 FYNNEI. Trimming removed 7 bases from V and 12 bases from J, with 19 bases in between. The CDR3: CASNRVGHIGQFF. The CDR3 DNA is TGTGCCAGCAACAGGGTGGGACACATAGGGCAGTTCTTC.

CDR3 DNA sequence: TGTGCCAGCAGTTACTCGACTAACACTGAAGCTTTCTTT. Translation: CASSYSTNTEAFF. The chain is built from TRBV6-5 and TRBJ1-1; D not resolved. CDR3 length: 13 residues. CDR1 is MNHEY and CDR2 is SVGAGI in the germline V gene. The V gene lost 0 bases and the J gene lost 2 bases, with 4 bases spanning the gap.

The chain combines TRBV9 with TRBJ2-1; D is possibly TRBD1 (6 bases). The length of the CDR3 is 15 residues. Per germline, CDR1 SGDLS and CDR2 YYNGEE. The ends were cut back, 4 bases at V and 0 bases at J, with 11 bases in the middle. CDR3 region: CASSPRGSSYNEQFF. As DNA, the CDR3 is TGTGCCAGCAGCCCTAGGGGGAGCTCCTACAATGAGCAGTTCTTC.

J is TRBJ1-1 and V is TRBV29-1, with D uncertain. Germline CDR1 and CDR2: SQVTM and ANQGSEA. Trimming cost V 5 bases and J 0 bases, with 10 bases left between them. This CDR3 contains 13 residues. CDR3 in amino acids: CSVQVLMNTEAFF. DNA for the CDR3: TGCAGCGTTCAGGTATTAATGAACACTGAAGCTTTCTTT.

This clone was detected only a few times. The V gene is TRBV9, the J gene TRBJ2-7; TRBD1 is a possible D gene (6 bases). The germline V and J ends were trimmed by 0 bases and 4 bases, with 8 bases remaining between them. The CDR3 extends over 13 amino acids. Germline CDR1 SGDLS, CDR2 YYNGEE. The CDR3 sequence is CASSVEQGYEQYF. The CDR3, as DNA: TGTGCCAGCAGCGTAGAACAGGGATACGAGCAGTACTTC.

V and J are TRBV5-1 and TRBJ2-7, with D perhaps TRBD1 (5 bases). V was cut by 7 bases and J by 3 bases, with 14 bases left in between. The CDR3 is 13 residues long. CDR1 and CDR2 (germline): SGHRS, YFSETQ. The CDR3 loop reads CASRQGEVYEQYF. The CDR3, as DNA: TGCGCCAGCCGGCAGGGTGAGGTCTACGAGCAGTACTTC.

CDR3 region: CASSPFQGAGNTIYF. For the CDR3, the DNA is TGTGCCAGCAGTCCTTTTCAGGGGGCTGGAAACACCATATATTTT. The chain has TRBV2 and TRBJ1-3; the match to TRBD1 covers 7 bases. This CDR3 contains 15 residues. CDR1 SNHLY and CDR2 FYNNEI come from the germline V gene. The V segment lost 5 bases and the J segment 2 bases; nucleotides outside the gene matches: 6.

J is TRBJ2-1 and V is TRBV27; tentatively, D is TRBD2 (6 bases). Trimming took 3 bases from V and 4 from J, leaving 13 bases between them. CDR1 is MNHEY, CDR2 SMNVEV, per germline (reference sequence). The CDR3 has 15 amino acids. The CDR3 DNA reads TGTGCCAGCAGTTTCCGGGGGAAGAAGTACAATGAGCAGTTCTTC. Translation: CASSFRGKKYNEQFF.

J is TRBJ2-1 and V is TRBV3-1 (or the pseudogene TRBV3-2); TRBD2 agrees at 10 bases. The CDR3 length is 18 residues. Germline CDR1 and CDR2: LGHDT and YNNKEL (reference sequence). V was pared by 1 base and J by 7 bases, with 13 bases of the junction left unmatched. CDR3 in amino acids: CASSQGASGGVIGNEQFF. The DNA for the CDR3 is TGTGCCAGCAGCCAAGGAGCTAGCGGGGGTGTGATAGGTAATGAGCAGTTCTTC.

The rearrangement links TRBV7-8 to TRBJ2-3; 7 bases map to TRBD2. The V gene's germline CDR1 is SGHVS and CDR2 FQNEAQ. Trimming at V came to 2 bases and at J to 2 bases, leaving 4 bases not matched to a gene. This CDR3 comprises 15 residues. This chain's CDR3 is CASSLSGDLTDTQYF. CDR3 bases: TGTGCCAGCAGCTTAAGCGGGGACCTCACAGATACGCAGTATTTT.

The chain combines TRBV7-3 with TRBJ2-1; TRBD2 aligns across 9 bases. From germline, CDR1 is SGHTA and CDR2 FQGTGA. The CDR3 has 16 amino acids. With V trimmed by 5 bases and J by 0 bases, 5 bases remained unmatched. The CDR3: CASSKSAGGSYNEQFF. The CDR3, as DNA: TGTGCCAGCAGCAAATCAGCGGGGGGCTCCTACAATGAGCAGTTCTTC. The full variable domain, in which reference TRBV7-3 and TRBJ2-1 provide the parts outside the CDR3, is GAGVSQTPSNKVTEKGKYVELRCDPISGHTALYWYRQSLGQGPEFLIYFQGTGAADDSGLPNDRFFAVRPEGSVSTLKIQRTERGDSAVYLCASSKSAGGSYNEQFFGPGTRLTVL.

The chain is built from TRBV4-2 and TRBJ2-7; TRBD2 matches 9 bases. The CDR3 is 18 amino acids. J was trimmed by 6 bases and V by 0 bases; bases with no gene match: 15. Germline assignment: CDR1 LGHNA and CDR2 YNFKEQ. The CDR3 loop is CASSQDIGRGGLLFEQYF. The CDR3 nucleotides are TGTGCCAGCAGCCAAGATATTGGGCGGGGGGGCCTTCTCTTCGAGCAGTACTTC.

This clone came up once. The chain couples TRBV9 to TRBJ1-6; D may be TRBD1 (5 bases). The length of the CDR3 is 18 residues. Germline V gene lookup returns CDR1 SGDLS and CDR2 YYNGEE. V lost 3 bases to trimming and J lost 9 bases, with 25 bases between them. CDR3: CASSEGISSFTPPSPLHF. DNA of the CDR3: TGTGCCAGCAGCGAGGGGATCTCCTCATTCACCCCTCCTTCACCCCTCCACTTT. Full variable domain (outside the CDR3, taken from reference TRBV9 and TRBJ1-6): DSGVTQTPKHLITATGQRVTLRCSPRSGDLSVYWYQQSLDQGLQFLIQYYNGEERAKGNILERFSAQQFPDLHSELNLSSLELGDSALYFCASSEGISSFTPPSPLHFGNGTRLTVT.

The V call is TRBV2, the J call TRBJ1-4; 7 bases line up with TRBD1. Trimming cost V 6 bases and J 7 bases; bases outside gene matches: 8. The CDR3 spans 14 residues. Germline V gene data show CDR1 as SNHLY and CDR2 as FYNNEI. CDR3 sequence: CASRERGRVEKLFF. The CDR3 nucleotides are TGTGCCAGCAGAGAGAGGGGGCGGGTTGAAAAACTGTTTTTT.

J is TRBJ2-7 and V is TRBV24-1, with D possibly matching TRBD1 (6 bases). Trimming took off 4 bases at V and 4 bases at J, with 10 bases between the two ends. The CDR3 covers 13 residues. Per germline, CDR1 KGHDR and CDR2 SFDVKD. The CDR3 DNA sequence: TGTGCCACCAGTGACCATAGGGGGTACGAGCAGTACTTC. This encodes CATSDHRGYEQYF.

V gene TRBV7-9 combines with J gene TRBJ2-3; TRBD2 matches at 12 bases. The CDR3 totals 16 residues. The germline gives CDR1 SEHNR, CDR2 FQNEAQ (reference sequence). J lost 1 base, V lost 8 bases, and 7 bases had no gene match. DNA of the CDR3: TGTGCCAGCGGCGATTGGACTAGCGGGGGCACAGATACGCAGTATTTT. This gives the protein CASGDWTSGGTDTQYF.

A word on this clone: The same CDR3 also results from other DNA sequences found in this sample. CDR3 bases: TGTGCCAGCTCGAGGAACACTGAAGCTTTCTTT. Encoded protein: CASSRNTEAFF. J is TRBJ1-1 and V is TRBV6-5; D ambiguous. This CDR3 has 11 amino acids. Germline V gene sequence: CDR1 MNHEY, CDR2 SVGAGI. Trimming pared 8 bases from V and 1 base from J, leaving 5 bases between.